This T cell receptor beta chain was sequenced for a study of radiotherapy plus CTLA-4 blockade in lung cancer. This CDR3 is 16 amino acids long. Sequenced by immunoSEQ multiplex PCR; TCRdb stores in-frame clones only, minus some. The table lists 30,000 to 35,000 clones, approximately 80% of them singletons. The rearrangement links TRBV12-2 to TRBJ2-5; the table calls TRBD2, which could not be checked here. TRBV12-2 is a pseudogene. The sample was peripheral blood, taken from a patient treated with radiotherapy plus ipilimumab. The sequence was obtained from a human donor with non-small cell lung cancer who had stable disease on radiotherapy plus ipilimumab. CDR3 nucleotide sequence: TGTGCAAGTCGCTCTACCTGCGGAGGGTCGGGGGAGACCCAGTACTTC. This translates into CASRSTCGGSGETQYF.